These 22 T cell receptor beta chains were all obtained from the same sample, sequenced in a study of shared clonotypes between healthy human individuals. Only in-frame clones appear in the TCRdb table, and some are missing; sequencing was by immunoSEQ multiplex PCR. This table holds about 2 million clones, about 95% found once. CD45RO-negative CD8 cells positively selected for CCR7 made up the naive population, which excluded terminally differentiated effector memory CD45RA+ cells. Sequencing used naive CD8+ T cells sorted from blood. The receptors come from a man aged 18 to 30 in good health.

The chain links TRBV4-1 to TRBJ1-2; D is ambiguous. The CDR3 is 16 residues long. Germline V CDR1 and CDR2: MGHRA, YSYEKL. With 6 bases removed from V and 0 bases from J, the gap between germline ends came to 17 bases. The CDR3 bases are TGCGCCAGCAGTTACTCGCACCTGACTGCTAACTATGGCTACACCTTC. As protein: CASSYSHLTANYGYTF.

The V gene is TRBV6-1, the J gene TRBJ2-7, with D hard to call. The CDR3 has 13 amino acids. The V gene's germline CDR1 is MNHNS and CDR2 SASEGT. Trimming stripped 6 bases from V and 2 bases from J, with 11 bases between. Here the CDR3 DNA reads TGTGCCAGCAGGGTGGATAATGCCTACGAGCAGTACTTC. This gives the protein CASRVDNAYEQYF.

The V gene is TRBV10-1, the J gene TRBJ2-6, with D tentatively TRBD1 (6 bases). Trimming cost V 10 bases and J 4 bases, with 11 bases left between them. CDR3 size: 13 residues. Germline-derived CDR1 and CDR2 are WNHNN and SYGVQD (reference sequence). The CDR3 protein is CANTGPGANVLTF. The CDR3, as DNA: TGCGCCAACACAGGGCCAGGGGCCAACGTCCTGACTTTC.

The CDR3 DNA sequence: TGTGCCAGCAGCTCGGTTAACTCTGGGGCCAACGTCCTGACTTTC. It translates to CASSSVNSGANVLTF. This chain links TRBV5-6 with TRBJ2-6; D is unclear. V was cut by 3 bases and J by 0 bases, with 7 bases left in between. From germline, CDR1 is SGHDT and CDR2 YYEEEE. CDR3 length: 15 amino acids.

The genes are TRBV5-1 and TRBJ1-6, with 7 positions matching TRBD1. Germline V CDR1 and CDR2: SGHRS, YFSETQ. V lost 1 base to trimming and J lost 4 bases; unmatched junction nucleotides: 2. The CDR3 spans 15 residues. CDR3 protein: CASSLMGQYNSPLHF. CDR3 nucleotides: TGCGCCAGCAGCTTGATGGGACAGTATAATTCACCCCTCCACTTT.

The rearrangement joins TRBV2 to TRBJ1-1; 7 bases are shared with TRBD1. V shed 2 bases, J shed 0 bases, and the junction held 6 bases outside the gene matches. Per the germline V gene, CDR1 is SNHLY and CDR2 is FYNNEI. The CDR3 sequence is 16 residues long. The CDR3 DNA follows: TGTGCCAGCAGTGAACCAGCGACAGGGATGAACACTGAAGCTTTCTTT. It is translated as CASSEPATGMNTEAFF.

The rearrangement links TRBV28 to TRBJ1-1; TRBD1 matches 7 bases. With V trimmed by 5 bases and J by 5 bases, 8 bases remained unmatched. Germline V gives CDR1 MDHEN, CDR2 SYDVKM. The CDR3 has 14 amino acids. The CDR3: CASSPDRVSTEAFF. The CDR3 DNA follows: TGTGCCAGCAGTCCCGACAGGGTTTCAACTGAAGCTTTCTTT.

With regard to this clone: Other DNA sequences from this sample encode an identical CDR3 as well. The CDR3: CASSTTGELFF. The DNA for the CDR3 is TGCGCCAGCAGCACGACCGGGGAGCTGTTTTTT. The chain links TRBV4-1 to TRBJ2-2; D not resolved. Trimming left V 5 bases short and J 5 bases short, with 3 bases between. This CDR3 has 11 residues. Germline assignment: CDR1 MGHRA and CDR2 YSYEKL.

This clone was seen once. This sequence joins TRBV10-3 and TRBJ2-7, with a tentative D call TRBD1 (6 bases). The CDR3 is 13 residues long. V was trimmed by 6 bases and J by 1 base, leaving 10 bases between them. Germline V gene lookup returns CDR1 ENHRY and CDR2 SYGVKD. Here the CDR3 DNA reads TGTGCCATCAGGGGGACACCTTCCTACGAGCAGTACTTC. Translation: CAIRGTPSYEQYF.

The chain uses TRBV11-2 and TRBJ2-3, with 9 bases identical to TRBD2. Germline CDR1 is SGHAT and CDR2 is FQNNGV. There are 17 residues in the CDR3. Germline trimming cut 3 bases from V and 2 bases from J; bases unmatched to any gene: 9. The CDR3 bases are TGTGCCAGCAGCTTTAAACGGACTAGCGTATTCACAGATACGCAGTATTTT. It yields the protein CASSFKRTSVFTDTQYF. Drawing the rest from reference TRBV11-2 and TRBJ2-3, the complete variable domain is EAGVAQSPRYKIIEKRQSVAFWCNPISGHATLYWYQQILGQGPKLLIQFQNNGVVDDSQLPKDRFSAERLKGVDSTLKIQPAKLEDSAVYLCASSFKRTSVFTDTQYFGPGTRLTVL.

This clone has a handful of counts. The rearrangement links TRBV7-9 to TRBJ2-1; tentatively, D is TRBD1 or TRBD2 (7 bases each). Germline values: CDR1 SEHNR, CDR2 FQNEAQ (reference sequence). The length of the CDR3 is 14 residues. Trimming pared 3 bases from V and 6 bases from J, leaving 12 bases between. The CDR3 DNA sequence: TGTGCCAGCAGCTTCGCAGGGGGGGTCAATGAGCAGTTCTTC. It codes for CASSFAGGVNEQFF.

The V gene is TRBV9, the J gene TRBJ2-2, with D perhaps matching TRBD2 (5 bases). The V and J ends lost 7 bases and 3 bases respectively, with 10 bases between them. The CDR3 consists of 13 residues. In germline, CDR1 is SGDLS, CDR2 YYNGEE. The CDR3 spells CASRRPDTGELFF. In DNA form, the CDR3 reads TGTGCCAGCCGGAGGCCAGACACCGGGGAGCTGTTTTTT.

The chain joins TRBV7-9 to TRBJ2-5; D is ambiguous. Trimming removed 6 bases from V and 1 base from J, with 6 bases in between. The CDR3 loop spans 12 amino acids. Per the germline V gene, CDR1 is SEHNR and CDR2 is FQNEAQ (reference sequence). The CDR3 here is CASRLIQETQYF. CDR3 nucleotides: TGTGCCAGCAGACTGATCCAAGAGACCCAGTACTTC. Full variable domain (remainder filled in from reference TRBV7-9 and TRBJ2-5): DTGVSQNPRHKITKRGQNVTFRCDPISEHNRLYWYRQTLGQGPEFLTYFQNEAQLEKSRLLSDRFSAERPKGSFSTLEIQRTEQGDSAMYLCASRLIQETQYFGPGTRLLVL.

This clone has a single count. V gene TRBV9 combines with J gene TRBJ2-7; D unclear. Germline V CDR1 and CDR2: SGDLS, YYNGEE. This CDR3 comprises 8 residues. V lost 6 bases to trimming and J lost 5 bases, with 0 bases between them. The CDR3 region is CASNEQYF. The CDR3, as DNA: TGTGCCAGCAACGAGCAGTACTTC. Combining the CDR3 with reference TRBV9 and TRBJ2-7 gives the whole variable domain DSGVTQTPKHLITATGQRVTLRCSPRSGDLSVYWYQQSLDQGLQFLIQYYNGEERAKGNILERFSAQQFPDLHSELNLSSLELGDSALYFCASNEQYFGPGTRLTVT.

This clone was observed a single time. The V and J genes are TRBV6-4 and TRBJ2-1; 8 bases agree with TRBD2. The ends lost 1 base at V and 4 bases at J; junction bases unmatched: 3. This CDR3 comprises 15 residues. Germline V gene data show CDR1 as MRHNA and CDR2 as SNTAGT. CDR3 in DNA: TGTGCCAGCAGTGACTGGAGCGGGGGATACAATGAGCAGTTCTTC. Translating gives CASSDWSGGYNEQFF.

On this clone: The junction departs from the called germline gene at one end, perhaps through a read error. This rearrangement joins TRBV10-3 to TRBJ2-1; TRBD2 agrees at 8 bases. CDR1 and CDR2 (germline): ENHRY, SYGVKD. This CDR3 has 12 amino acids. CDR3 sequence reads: CAISVDSGTRIF. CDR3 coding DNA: TGTGCCATCAGTGTGGATAGCGGGACAAGGATCTTC.

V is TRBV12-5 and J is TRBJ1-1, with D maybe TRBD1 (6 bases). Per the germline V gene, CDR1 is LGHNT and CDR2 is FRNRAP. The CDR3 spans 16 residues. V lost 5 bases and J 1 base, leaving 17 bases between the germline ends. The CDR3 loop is CASGQGNYGPNTEAFF. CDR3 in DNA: TGTGCTAGTGGTCAGGGGAATTACGGTCCGAACACTGAAGCTTTCTTT.

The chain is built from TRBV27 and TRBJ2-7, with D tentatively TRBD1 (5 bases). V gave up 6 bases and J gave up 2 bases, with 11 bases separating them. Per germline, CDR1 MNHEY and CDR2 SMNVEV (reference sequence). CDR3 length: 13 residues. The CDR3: CASRTGVTYEQYF. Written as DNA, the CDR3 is TGTGCCAGCAGAACAGGAGTTACCTACGAGCAGTACTTC.

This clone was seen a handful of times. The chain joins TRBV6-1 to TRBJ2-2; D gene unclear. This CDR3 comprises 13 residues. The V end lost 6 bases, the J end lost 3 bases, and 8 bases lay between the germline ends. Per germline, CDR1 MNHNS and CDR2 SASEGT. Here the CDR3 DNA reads TGTGCCAGCAGGGGGATGGACACCGGGGAGCTGTTTTTT. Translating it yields CASRGMDTGELFF.

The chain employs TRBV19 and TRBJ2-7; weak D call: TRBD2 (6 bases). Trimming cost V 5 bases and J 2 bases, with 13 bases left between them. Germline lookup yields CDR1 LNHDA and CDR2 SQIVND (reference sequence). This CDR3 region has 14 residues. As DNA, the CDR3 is TGTGCCAGTAGTCTAGGGACTGATGCCTACGAGCAGTACTTC. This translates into CASSLGTDAYEQYF.

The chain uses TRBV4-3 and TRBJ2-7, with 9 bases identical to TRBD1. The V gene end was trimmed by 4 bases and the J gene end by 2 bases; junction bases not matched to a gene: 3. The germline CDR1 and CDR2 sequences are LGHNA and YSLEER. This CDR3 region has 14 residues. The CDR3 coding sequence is TGCGCCAGCAGCCCGGACAGGGGAGCCTACGAGCAGTACTTC. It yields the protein CASSPDRGAYEQYF.

Written as DNA, the CDR3 is TGTGCCAGCAGTGACCCAACGGGATGGTACGAGCAGTACTTC. Translation: CASSDPTGWYEQYF. The chain uses TRBV2 and TRBJ2-7; D is possibly TRBD2 (5 bases). V was clipped by 3 bases and J by 4 bases, with 13 bases between them. The germline CDR1 and CDR2 sequences are SNHLY and FYNNEI. CDR3 length equals 14 residues. The variable domain in full, completed from reference TRBV2 and TRBJ2-7, reads EPEVTQTPSHQVTQMGQEVILRCVPISNHLYFYWYRQILGQKVEFLVSFYNNEISEKSEIFDDQFSVERPDGSNFTLKIRSTKLEDSAMYFCASSDPTGWYEQYFGPGTRLTVT.